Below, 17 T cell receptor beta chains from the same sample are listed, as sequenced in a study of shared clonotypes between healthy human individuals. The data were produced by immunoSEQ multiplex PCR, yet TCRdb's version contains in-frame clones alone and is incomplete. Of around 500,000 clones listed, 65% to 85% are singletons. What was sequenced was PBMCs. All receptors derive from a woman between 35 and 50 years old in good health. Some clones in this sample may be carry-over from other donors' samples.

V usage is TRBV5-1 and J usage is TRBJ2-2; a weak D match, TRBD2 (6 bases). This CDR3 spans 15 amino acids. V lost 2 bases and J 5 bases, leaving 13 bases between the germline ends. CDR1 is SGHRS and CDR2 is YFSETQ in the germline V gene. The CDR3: CASSFGGAGTGELFF. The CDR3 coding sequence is TGCGCCAGCAGCTTCGGGGGAGCTGGAACCGGGGAGCTGTTTTTT.

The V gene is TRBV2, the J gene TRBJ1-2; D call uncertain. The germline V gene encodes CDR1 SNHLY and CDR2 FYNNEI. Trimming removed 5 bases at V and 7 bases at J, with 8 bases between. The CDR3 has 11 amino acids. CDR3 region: CASSRPTGYTF. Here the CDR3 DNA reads TGTGCCAGCAGTAGGCCAACTGGCTACACCTTC.

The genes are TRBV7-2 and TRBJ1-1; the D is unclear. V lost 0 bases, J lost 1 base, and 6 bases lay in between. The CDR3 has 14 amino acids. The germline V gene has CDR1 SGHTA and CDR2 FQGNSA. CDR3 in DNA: TGTGCCAGCAGCTTAGCGCACGGGAACACTGAAGCTTTCTTT. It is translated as CASSLAHGNTEAFF.

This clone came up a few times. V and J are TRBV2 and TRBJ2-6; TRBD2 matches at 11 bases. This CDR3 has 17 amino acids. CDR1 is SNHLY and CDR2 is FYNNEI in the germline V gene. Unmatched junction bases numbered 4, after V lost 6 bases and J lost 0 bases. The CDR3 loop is CASSSGLAVSGANVLTF. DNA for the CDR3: TGTGCCAGCAGCTCGGGACTAGCGGTCTCTGGGGCCAACGTCCTGACTTTC.

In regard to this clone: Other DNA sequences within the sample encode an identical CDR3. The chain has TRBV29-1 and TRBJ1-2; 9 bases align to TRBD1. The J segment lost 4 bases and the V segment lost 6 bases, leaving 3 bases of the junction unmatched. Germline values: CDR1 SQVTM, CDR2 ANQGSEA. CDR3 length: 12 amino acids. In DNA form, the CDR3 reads TGCAGCGTGGGACAGGGAGGCTATGGCTACACCTTC. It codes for CSVGQGGYGYTF.

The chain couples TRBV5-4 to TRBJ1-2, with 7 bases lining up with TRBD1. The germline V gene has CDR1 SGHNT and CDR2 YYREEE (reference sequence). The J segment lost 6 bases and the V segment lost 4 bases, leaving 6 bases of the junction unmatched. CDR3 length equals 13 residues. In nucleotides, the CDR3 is TGTGCCAGCAGCCTGAAACAGGGGAATGGCTACACCTTC. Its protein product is CASSLKQGNGYTF.

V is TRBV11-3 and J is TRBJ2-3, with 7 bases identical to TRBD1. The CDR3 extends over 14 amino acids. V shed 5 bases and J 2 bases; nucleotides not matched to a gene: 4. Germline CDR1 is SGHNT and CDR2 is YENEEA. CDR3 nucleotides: TGTGCCAGCAGCCCGGGACAGAACACAGATACGCAGTATTTT. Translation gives CASSPGQNTDTQYF.

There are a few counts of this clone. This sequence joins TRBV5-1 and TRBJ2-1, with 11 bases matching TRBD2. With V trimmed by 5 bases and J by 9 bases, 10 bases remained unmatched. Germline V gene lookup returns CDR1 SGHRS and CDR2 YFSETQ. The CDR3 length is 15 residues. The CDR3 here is CASRPTSGSGLEQFF. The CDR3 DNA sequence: TGCGCCAGCAGACCCACTAGCGGGAGTGGGCTTGAGCAGTTCTTC.

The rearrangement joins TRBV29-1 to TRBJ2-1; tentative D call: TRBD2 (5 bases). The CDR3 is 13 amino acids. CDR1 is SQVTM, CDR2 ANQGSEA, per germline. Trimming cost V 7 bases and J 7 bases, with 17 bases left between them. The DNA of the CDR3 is TGCAGCGGGGAAACTGGAACTAGGAATGAGCAGTTCTTC. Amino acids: CSGETGTRNEQFF.

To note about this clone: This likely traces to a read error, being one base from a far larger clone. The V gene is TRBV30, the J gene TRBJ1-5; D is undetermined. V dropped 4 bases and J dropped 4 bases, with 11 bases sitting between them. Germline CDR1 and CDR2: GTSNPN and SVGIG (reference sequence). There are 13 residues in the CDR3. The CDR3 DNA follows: TGTGCCTGGAATATGGAGGGTAATCAGCCCCAGCATTTT. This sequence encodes CAWNMEGNQPQHF.

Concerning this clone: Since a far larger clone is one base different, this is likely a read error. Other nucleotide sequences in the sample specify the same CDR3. The CDR3 sequence: CASGVGTGDTGELFF. Here the CDR3 DNA reads TGTGCCAGCGGGGTCGGTACAGGGGACACCGGGGAGCTGTTTTTT. This rearrangement joins TRBV6-4 to TRBJ2-2, with 7 bases fitting TRBD1. The CDR3 totals 15 residues. CDR1 is MRHNA, CDR2 SNTAGT, per germline. Losses at the gene ends were 8 bases for V and 3 bases for J; bases not matched to a gene: 9.

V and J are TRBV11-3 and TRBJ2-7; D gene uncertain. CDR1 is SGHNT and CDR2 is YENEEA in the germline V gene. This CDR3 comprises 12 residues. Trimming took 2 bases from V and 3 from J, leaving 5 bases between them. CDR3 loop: CASSLNDYEQYF. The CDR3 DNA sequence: TGTGCCAGCAGCTTAAACGACTACGAGCAGTACTTC.

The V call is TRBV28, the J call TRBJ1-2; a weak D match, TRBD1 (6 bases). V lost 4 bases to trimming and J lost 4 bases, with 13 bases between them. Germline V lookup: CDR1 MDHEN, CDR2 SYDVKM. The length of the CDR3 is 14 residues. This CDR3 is CASSSRGGSYGYTF. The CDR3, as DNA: TGTGCCAGCAGTTCTAGGGGGGGATCCTATGGCTACACCTTC.

CDR3 sequence reads: CAGAIEKGAGELFF. The CDR3 DNA is TGCGCCGGAGCGATCGAAAAGGGGGCCGGGGAGCTGTTTTTT. The V gene is TRBV10-2, the J gene TRBJ2-2, with D possibly TRBD1 on 6 matching bases. Deletions cut 11 bases from V and 6 bases from J, with 19 bases between. Germline CDR1 and CDR2: WSHSY and SAAADI. This CDR3 contains 14 residues.

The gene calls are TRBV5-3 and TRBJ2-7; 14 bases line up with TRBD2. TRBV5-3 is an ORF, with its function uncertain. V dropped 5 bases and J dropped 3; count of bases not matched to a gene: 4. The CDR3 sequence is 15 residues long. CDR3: CARSWGLAGDYEQYF. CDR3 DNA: TGTGCCAGAAGTTGGGGACTAGCGGGAGACTACGAGCAGTACTTC.

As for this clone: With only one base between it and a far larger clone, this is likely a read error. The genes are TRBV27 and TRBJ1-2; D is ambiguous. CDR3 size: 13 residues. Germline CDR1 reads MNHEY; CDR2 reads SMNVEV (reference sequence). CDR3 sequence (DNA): TGTGCCAGAAGTTTATCCGGTGGCTATGGCTACACCTTC. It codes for CARSLSGGYGYTF.

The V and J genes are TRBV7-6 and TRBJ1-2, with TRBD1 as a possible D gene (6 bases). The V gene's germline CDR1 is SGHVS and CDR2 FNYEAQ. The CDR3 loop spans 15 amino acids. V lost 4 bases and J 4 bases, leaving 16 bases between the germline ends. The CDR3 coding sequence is TGTGCCAGCAGCTCCGGACAGACCTTGGGCTATGGCTACACCTTC. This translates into CASSSGQTLGYGYTF.